This T cell receptor beta chain appears in the sequencing data of a study of T-cell memory formation after mild COVID-19. Overall study results and limits: Contracting CD4+ clones were located mainly in CM and EM, and CD8+ clones in EMRA.

This clonotype was detected ten times or more. Its antigen is as yet unknown. V lost 2 bases and J 6 bases, leaving 15 bases between the germline ends. This CDR3 region has 15 residues. Germline assignment: CDR1 SGHTA and CDR2 FQGNSA. TCR alpha and TCR beta cDNA libraries carrying sample barcodes and UMIs came from 5'RACE with constant-segment primers. TCRdb passed the 5' RACE reads through MiXCR, listing each CDR3 protein once. The sample carries some 320,000 distinct CDR3 sequences, 15% to 20% recorded once. This clonotype was obtained from a man between 18 and 35 years old who had mild COVID-19 (a few samples of this study predate the infection). Cell type and time point are not known. The V and J genes are TRBV7-2 and TRBJ2-3, with D unclear. The source material was PBMCs or a T cell subset sorted from them (not recorded which). The DNA for the CDR3 is TGTGCCAGCAGCTTAAATGGTGGAAACGGGGATACGCAGTATTTT. Translated: CASSLNGGNGDTQYF.